This T cell receptor (beta chain) was sequenced during a study of T-cell memory formation after mild COVID-19 (dated by TCRdb to the early 2020s). At the level of the whole study: TCR sequence clusters from the two donors were found to be largely donor specific. In two donors, T-cell clones that expanded and contracted after mild COVID-19 were tracked by sequencing TCRalpha and TCRbeta repertoires over time. The cohort comprised two young, previously healthy adult volunteers, one female and one male. Results the study describes overall, beyond this receptor: Only a couple of mild cases were covered by the study, and larger cohorts that include severe cases with pre-infection samples were considered necessary. From day 15 to 85, contracting clones showed balanced CD4/CD8 phenotypes, whereas a second wave of clones that expanded from day 15 to 37 leaned towards CD4+. Some responding clones were found in pre-infection memory, which suggests that pre-existing cross-reactive memory T cells took part in the SARS-CoV-2 response. Contracting CD4+ clones were located mainly in the CM and EM memory subsets, whereas CD8+ clones were found to be enriched in EMRA. SARS-CoV-2 specificity was not confirmed for the second-wave clones peaking on day 37.

Sequenced on an Illumina NovaSeq 6000. TCRalpha and TCRbeta cDNA libraries were constructed by 5'RACE with constant-segment primers, with sample barcodes and unique molecular identifiers being introduced. Trizol reagent was used to extract RNA from every sample. Library amplification was performed in two PCR steps, and a second sample barcode and Illumina TruSeq adapters were introduced in the second step. Sequencing of libraries was performed on an Illumina NovaSeq with 2 x 150 bp paired-end reads. Per the original workflow: Reads were demultiplexed and collapsed into UMI-guided consensus sequences with migec v1.2.7. Using mixcr v2.1.11, UMI consensuses were aligned to TRA and TRB V and J templates and then assembled into clonotypes. Clonotypes were classified as expanded or contracted when called significant by both edgeR and NoisET, with noise models trained on biological replicates. For edgeR calls, a false discovery rate-adjusted p below 0.01 and a log2 fold-change threshold of 1 were applied. As an exploratory analysis of dynamics, max-normalized trajectories of the 1000 most abundant clonotypes were examined by PCA with hierarchical clustering. The CD4 or CD8 phenotype of responding clones was assigned using the separately sequenced CD4+ and CD8+ repertoires. TCRdb redid the processing of the public reads, applying fastp at Q25 and MiXCR, and retained in-frame beta chains. Entries that share a CDR3 protein sequence are merged under the most common genes and DNA. The V and J calls, along with clone size, are taken from TCRdb and not from the paper's own processing. In this sample the table shows more than 400,000 distinct CDR3 sequences, about 20% of which occur a single time. Jointly, the top ten make up approximately 13% of the sample.

The V end loses 6 bases and the J end loses 1 base, and a stretch of 12 bases separates them. CDR1 and CDR2 are read off the germline V gene as MGHRA and YSYEKL. There are 14 amino acids in the CDR3, from cysteine to phenylalanine inclusive. Only the CDR3 DNA stays, 42 bases, in frame from base 1. PBMCs were isolated by Ficoll-Paque density gradient centrifugation. A word on this clonotype: Its cognate antigen has yet to be identified. Base qualities are missing; no much larger clone stands one base away.

This receptor was taken from an adult woman who had mild COVID-19 (a few samples of this study predate the infection). The sample titles of this study are shuffled in the database, so cell type and time point are left out; the donor was told from shared clones. This chain is built from TRBV4-1 and TRBJ1-1; TRBD1 might be the D gene, on 5 matching bases. The sample comprised PBMCs or a T cell subset sorted from them (not recorded which). The CDR3 protein is CASRPGAGNTEAFF. In nucleotide form, the sequence is TGCGCCAGCAGACCCGGGGCGGGGAACACTGAAGCTTTCTTT.